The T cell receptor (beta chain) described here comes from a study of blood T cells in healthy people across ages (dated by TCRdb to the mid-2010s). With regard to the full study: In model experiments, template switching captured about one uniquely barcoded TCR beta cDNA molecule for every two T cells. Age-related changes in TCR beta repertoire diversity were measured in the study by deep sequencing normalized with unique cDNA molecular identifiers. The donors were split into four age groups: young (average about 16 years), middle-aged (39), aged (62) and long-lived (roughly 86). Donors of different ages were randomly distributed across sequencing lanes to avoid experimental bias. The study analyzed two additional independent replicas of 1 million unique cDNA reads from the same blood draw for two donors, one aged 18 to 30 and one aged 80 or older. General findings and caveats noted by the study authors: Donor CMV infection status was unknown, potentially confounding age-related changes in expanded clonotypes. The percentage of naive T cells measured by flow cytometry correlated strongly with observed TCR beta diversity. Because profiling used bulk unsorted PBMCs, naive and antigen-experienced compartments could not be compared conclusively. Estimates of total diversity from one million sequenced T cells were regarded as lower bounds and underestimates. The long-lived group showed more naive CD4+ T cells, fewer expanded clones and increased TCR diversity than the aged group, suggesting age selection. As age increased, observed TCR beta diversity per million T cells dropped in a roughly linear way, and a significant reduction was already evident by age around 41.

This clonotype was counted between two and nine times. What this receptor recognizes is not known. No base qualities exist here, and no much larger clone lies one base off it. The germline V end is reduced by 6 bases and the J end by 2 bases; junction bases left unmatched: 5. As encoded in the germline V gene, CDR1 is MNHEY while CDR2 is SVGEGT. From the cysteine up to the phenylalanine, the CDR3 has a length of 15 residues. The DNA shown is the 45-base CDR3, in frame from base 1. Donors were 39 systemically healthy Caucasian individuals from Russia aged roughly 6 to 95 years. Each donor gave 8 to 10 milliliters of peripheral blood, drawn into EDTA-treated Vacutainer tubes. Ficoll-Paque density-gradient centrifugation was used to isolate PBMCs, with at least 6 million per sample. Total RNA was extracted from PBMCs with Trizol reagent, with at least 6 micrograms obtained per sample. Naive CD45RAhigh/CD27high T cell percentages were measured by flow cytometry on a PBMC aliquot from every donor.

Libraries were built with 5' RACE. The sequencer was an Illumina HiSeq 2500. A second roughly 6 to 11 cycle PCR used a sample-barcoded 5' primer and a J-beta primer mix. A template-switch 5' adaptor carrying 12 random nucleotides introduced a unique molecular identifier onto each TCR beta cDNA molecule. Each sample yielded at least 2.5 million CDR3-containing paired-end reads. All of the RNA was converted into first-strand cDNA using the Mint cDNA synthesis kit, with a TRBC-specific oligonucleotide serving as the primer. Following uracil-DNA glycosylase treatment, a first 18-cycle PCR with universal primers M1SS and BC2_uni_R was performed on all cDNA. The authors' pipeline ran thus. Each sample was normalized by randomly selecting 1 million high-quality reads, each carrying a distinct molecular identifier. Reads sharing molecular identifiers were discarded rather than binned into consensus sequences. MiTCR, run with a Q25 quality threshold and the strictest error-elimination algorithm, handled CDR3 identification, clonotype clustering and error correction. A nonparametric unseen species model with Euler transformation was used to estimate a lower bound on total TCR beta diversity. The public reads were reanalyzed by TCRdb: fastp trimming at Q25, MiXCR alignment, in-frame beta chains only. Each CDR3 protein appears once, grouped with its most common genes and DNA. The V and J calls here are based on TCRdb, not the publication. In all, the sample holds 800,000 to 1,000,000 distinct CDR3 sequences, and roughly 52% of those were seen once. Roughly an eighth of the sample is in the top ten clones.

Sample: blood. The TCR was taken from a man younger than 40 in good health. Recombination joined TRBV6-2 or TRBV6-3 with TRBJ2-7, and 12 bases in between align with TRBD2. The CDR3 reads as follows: CASRLTSGGAYEQYF. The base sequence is TGTGCCAGCAGACTGACTAGCGGGGGAGCCTACGAGCAGTACTTC.